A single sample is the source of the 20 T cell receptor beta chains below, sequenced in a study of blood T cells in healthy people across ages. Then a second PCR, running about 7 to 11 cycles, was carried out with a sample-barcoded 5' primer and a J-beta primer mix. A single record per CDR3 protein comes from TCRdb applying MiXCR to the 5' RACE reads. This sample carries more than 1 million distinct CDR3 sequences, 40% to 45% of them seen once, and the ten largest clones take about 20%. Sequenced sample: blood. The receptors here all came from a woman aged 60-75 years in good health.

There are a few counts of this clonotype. CDR3 bases: TGTGCCAGCAGCCAAGCTGGCGGCGAGCAGTACTTC. This gives the protein CASSQAGGEQYF. The chain carries TRBV3-1 and TRBJ2-7, with D uncertain. V lost 1 base and J 6 bases, leaving 7 bases between the germline ends. This CDR3 has 12 residues. Germline loops: CDR1 LGHDT, CDR2 YNNKEL (reference sequence).

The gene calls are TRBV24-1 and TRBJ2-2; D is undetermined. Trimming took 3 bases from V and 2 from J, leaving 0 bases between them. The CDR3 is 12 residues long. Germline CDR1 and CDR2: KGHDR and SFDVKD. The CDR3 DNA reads TGTGCCACCAGTGATAACACCGGGGAGCTGTTTTTT. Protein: CATSDNTGELFF.

CDR3 sequence: CASSLMGQMYQETQYF. The CDR3 DNA sequence: TGCGCCAGCAGCTTGATGGGACAGATGTACCAAGAGACCCAGTACTTC. This chain connects TRBV5-1 to TRBJ2-5, with TRBD1 identical over 7 bases. This CDR3 comprises 16 residues. J was trimmed by 0 bases and V by 1 base; bases with no gene match: 6. The germline CDR1 and CDR2 sequences are SGHRS and YFSETQ.

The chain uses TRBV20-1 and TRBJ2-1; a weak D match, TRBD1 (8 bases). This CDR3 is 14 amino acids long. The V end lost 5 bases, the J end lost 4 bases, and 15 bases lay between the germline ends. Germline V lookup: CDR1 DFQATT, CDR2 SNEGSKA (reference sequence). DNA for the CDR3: TGCAGTGCTCCGGACAGGGAGGGATACAATGAGCAGTTCTTC. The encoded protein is CSAPDREGYNEQFF.

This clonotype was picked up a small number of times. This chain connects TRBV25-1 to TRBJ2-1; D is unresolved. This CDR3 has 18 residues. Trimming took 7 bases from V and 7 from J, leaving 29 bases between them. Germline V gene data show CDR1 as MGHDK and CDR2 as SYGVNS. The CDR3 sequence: CASKRYEFAGKAENEQFF. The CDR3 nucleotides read TGTGCCAGCAAGAGATACGAGTTCGCAGGAAAGGCTGAAAATGAGCAGTTCTTC.

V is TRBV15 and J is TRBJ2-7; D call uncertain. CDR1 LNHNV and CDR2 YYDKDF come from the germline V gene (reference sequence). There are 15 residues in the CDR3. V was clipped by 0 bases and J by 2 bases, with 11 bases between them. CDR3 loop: CATSRDTASTYEQYF. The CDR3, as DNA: TGTGCCACCAGCAGAGATACTGCCAGTACCTACGAGCAGTACTTC. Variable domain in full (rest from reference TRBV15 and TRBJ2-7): DAMVIQNPRYQVTQFGKPVTLSCSQTLNHNVMYWYQQKSSQAPKLLFHYYDKDFNNEADTPDNFQSRRPNTSFCFLDIRSPGLGDTAMYLCATSRDTASTYEQYFGPGTRLTVT.

As DNA, the CDR3 is TGTGCCAGCAGTTTAACGATCCCTTTGGGCAGGATTGAAGAGACCCAGTACTTC. Amino acid sequence: CASSLTIPLGRIEETQYF. The gene calls are TRBV27 and TRBJ2-5; D gene uncertain. Trimming took off 2 bases at V and 3 bases at J, with 22 bases between the two ends. CDR1 and CDR2 from the germline V gene are MNHEY and SMNVEV (reference sequence). The CDR3 runs 18 residues.

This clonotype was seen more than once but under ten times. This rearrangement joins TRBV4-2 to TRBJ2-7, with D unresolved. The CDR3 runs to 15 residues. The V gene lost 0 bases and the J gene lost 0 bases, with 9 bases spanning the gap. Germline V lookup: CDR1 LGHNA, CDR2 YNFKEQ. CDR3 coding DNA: TGTGCCAGCAGCCAAGAAGGCCCGTCCTCCTACGAGCAGTACTTC. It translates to CASSQEGPSSYEQYF.

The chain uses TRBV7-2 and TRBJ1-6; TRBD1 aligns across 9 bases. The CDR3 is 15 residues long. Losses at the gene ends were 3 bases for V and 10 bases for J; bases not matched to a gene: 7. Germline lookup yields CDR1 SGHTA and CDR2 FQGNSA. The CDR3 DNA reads TGTGCCAGCAGCTTCGGACAGGGGAGGATGTCACCCCTCCACTTT. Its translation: CASSFGQGRMSPLHF.

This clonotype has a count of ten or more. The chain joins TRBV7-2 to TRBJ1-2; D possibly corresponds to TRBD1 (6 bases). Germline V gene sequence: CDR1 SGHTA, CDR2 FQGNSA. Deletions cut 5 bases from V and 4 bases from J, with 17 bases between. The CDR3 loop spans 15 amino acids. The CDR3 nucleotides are TGTGCCAGCAGCCGAGTTCAGACAGGAGGCTATGGCTACACCTTC. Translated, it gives CASSRVQTGGYGYTF.

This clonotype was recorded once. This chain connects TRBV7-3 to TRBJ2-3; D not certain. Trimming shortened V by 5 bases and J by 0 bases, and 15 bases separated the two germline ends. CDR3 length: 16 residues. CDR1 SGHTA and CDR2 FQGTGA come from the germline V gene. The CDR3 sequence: CASSPRVAQSTDTQYF. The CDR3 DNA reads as TGTGCCAGCAGCCCCCGGGTAGCCCAGAGCACAGATACGCAGTATTTT. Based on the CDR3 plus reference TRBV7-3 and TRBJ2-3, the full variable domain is GAGVSQTPSNKVTEKGKYVELRCDPISGHTALYWYRQSLGQGPEFLIYFQGTGAADDSGLPNDRFFAVRPEGSVSTLKIQRTERGDSAVYLCASSPRVAQSTDTQYFGPGTRLTVL.

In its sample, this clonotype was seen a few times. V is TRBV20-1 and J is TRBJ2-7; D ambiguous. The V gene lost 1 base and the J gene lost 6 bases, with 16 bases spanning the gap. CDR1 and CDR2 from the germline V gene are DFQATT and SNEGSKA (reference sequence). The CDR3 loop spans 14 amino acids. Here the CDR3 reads CSARAGSGIGEQYF. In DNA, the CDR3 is TGCAGTGCTAGAGCCGGCTCGGGTATCGGCGAGCAGTACTTC.

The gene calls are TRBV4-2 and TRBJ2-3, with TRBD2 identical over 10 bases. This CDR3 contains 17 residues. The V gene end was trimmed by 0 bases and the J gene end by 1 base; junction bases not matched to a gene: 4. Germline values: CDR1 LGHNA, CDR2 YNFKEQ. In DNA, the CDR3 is TGTGCCAGCAGCCAAGAGGCTAGCGGGAGTTGCACAGATACGCAGTATTTT. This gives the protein CASSQEASGSCTDTQYF.

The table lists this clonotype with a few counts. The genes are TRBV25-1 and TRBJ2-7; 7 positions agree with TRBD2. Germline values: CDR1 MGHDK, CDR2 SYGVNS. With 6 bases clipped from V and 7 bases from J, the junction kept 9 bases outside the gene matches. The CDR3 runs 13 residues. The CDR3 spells CASSTAGAREQYF. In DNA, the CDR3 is TGTGCCAGCAGCACGGCGGGAGCGCGAGAGCAGTACTTC.

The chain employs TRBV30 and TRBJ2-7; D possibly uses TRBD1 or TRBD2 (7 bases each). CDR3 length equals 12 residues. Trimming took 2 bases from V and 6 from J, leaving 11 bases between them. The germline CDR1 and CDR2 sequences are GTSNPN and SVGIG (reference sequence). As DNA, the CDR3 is TGTGCCTGGAGTAGCGGGACAGCCGAGCAGTACTTC. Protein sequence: CAWSSGTAEQYF.

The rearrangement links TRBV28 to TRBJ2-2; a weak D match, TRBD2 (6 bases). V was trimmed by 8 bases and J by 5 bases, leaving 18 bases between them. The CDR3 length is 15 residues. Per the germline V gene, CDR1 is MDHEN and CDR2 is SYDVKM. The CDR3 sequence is CASRYSSGLTGELFF. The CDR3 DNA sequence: TGTGCCAGCCGGTATAGCAGCGGGCTGACCGGGGAGCTGTTTTTT.

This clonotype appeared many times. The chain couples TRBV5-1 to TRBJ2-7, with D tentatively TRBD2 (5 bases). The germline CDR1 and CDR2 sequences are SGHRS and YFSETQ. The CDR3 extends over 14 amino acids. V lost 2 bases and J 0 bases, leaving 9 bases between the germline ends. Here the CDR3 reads CASSFGGGSYEQYF. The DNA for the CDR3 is TGCGCCAGCAGCTTTGGCGGAGGCTCCTACGAGCAGTACTTC.

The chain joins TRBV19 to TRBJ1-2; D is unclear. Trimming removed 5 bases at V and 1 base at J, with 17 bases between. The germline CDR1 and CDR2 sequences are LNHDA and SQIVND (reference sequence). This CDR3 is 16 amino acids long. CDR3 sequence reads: CASSPSGKALNYGYTF. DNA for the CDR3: TGTGCCAGTAGTCCTAGTGGGAAGGCCCTTAACTATGGCTACACCTTC.

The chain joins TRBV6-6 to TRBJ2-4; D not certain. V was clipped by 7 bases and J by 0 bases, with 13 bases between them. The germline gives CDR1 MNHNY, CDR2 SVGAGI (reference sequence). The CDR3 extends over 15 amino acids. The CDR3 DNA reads TGTGCCAGCACCGTGGACCGTCGAGCCAAAAACATTCAGTACTTC. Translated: CASTVDRRAKNIQYF.

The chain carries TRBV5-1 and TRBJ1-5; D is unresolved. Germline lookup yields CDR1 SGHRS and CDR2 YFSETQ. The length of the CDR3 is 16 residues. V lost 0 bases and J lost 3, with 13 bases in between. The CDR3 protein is CASSLDGSLSNQPQHF. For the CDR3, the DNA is TGCGCCAGCAGCTTGGATGGTAGTCTTTCCAATCAGCCCCAGCATTTT.